The rows below give T cell receptor beta chains drawn from one sample of a study of cytomegalovirus exposure and HLA in healthy donors. The repertoire was sequenced with immunoSEQ multiplex PCR; TCRdb's copy has only in-frame clones and lacks some. This table has about 110,000 clones, around 80% appearing once. Material for sequencing was PBMCs. These receptors originate from a man aged 45-60 years in good health and CMV-seronegative. CDR3s include the opening cysteine and the closing phenylalanine or tryptophan. Fields, in order: J gene, clone size, CDR3 length, D gene, V gene, CDR3 protein, CDR3 DNA. The D gene is left open where the match is weak. Size tells how often a clone was seen (once, few, many) or the class of an expanded clone, and some rows leave it out.

j_call: TRBJ1-4
clone_size: .
cdr3_length: 15
d_call: TRBD1
v_call: TRBV11-2
cdr3_aa: CASSLLQGVGEKLFF
cdr3_nt: TGTGCCAGCAGCTTATTACAGGGGGTGGGAGAAAAACTGTTTTTT

j_call: TRBJ2-5
clone_size: .
cdr3_length: 11
d_call: .
v_call: TRBV11-2
cdr3_aa: CASSLQQAQYF
cdr3_nt: TGTGCCAGCAGCTTACAACAGGCGCAGTACTTC

j_call: TRBJ2-7
clone_size: .
cdr3_length: 14
d_call: TRBD1
v_call: TRBV9
cdr3_aa: CASSRDRGWGEQYF
cdr3_nt: TGTGCCAGCAGCCGGGACAGGGGATGGGGCGAGCAGTACTTC

j_call: TRBJ1-5
clone_size: .
cdr3_length: 14
d_call: TRBD1
v_call: TRBV6-4
cdr3_aa: CASSETGGGQPQHF
cdr3_nt: TGTGCCAGCAGTGAAACAGGGGGCGGTCAGCCCCAGCATTTT

j_call: TRBJ1-6
clone_size: few
cdr3_length: 13
d_call: .
v_call: TRBV25-1
cdr3_aa: CASSVGGRSPLHF
cdr3_nt: TGTGCCAGCTCCGTCGGGGGTCGTTCACCCCTCCACTTT

j_call: TRBJ1-1
clone_size: .
cdr3_length: 13
d_call: .
v_call: TRBV9
cdr3_aa: CASSLTVNTEAFF
cdr3_nt: TGTGCCAGCTCTTTGACAGTCAACACTGAAGCTTTCTTT

j_call: TRBJ1-1
clone_size: .
cdr3_length: 14
d_call: .
v_call: TRBV7-2
cdr3_aa: CASSLTGRNTEAFF
cdr3_nt: TGTGCCAGCAGCTTAACAGGGCGGAACACTGAAGCTTTCTTT

j_call: TRBJ2-3
clone_size: .
cdr3_length: 15
d_call: .
v_call: TRBV6-1
cdr3_aa: CASSPPARVTDTQYF
cdr3_nt: TGTGCCAGCAGTCCCCCCGCCAGGGTAACAGATACGCAGTATTTT

j_call: TRBJ1-4
clone_size: .
cdr3_length: 14
d_call: .
v_call: TRBV5-5
cdr3_aa: CASSLGGMNEKLFF
cdr3_nt: TGTGCCAGCAGCTTGGGAGGGATGAATGAAAAACTGTTTTTT

j_call: TRBJ2-1
clone_size: .
cdr3_length: 15
d_call: TRBD1
v_call: TRBV27
cdr3_aa: CASSSRDRFYNEQFF
cdr3_nt: TGTGCCAGCAGTTCGAGGGACAGATTCTACAATGAGCAGTTCTTC

j_call: TRBJ2-2
clone_size: .
cdr3_length: 17
d_call: TRBD1
v_call: TRBV15
cdr3_aa: CATSRATGAANTGELFF
cdr3_nt: TGTGCCACCAGCAGAGCGACAGGGGCCGCGAACACCGGGGAGCTGTTTTTT

j_call: TRBJ1-5
clone_size: .
cdr3_length: 17
d_call: .
v_call: TRBV4-1
cdr3_aa: CASSQEAIDYSNQPQHF
cdr3_nt: TGCGCCAGCAGCCAAGAAGCGATCGACTATAGCAATCAGCCCCAGCATTTT

j_call: TRBJ1-2
clone_size: .
cdr3_length: 11
d_call: .
v_call: TRBV9
cdr3_aa: CASSSRGGYTF
cdr3_nt: TGTGCCAGCAGCTCTCGCGGTGGCTACACCTTC

j_call: TRBJ1-2
clone_size: once
cdr3_length: 14
d_call: .
v_call: TRBV5-6
cdr3_aa: CASSLVAGGAGYTF
cdr3_nt: TGTGCCAGCAGCTTGGTTGCGGGGGGTGCTGGCTACACCTTC

j_call: TRBJ2-7
clone_size: .
cdr3_length: 15
d_call: TRBD1
v_call: TRBV10-1
cdr3_aa: CASFKQGPLTYEQYF
cdr3_nt: TGCGCCAGCTTTAAACAGGGGCCATTAACCTACGAGCAGTACTTC

j_call: TRBJ1-5
clone_size: few
cdr3_length: 12
d_call: TRBD1
v_call: TRBV6-1
cdr3_aa: CASNRGGQPQHF
cdr3_nt: TGTGCCAGCAACAGGGGTGGACAGCCCCAGCATTTT

j_call: TRBJ2-7
clone_size: .
cdr3_length: 13
d_call: .
v_call: TRBV28
cdr3_aa: CASSLTGTYEQYF
cdr3_nt: TGTGCCAGCAGTCTGACAGGCACCTACGAGCAGTACTTC

j_call: TRBJ2-5
clone_size: .
cdr3_length: 12
d_call: .
v_call: TRBV30
cdr3_aa: CAWSWRRETQYF
cdr3_nt: TGTGCCTGGAGTTGGCGGAGGGAGACCCAGTACTTC

j_call: TRBJ1-5
clone_size: .
cdr3_length: 14
d_call: .
v_call: TRBV7-9
cdr3_aa: CASSLDSTNQPQHF
cdr3_nt: TGTGCCAGCAGCTTAGATAGTACGAATCAGCCCCAGCATTTT

j_call: TRBJ2-7
clone_size: .
cdr3_length: 14
d_call: TRBD2
v_call: TRBV6-1
cdr3_aa: CASSASGGSYEQYF
cdr3_nt: TGTGCCAGCAGTGCCTCGGGGGGGTCCTACGAGCAGTACTTC

j_call: TRBJ1-6
clone_size: .
cdr3_length: 16
d_call: .
v_call: TRBV28
cdr3_aa: CASSLGRGFYNSPLHF
cdr3_nt: TGTGCCAGCAGCCTCGGGAGGGGCTTTTATAATTCACCCCTCCACTTT

j_call: TRBJ1-5
clone_size: .
cdr3_length: 16
d_call: TRBD1
v_call: TRBV11-2
cdr3_aa: CASSALTGPSNQPQHF
cdr3_nt: TGTGCCAGCAGCGCTCTGACAGGGCCGAGCAATCAGCCCCAGCATTTT

j_call: TRBJ2-7
clone_size: .
cdr3_length: 14
d_call: TRBD1
v_call: TRBV5-8
cdr3_aa: CASSLEDRVSEQYF
cdr3_nt: TGTGCCAGCAGCTTGGAGGACAGGGTTTCCGAGCAGTACTTC

j_call: TRBJ2-2
clone_size: .
cdr3_length: 15
d_call: TRBD2
v_call: TRBV4-3
cdr3_aa: CASSYTSGRAGELFF
cdr3_nt: TGCGCCAGCAGCTATACTAGCGGACGCGCAGGGGAGCTGTTTTTT